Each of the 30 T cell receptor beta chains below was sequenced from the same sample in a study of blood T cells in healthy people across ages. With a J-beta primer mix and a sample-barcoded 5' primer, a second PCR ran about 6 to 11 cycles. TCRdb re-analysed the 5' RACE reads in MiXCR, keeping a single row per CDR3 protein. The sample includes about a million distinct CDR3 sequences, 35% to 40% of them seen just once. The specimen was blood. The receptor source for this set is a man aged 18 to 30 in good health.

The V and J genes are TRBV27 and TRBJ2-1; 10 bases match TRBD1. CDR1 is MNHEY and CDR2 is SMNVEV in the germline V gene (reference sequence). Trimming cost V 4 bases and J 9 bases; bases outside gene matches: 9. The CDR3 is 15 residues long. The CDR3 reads CASSSDRGFGTEQFF. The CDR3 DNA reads TGTGCCAGCAGTTCGGACAGGGGGTTTGGGACTGAGCAGTTCTTC.

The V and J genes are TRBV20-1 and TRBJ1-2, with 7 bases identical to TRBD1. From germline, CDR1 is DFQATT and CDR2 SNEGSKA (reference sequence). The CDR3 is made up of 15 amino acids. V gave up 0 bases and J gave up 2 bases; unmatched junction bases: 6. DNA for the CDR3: TGCAGTGCTAGAGATCGGGTAGGGGGCAACTATGGCTACACCTTC. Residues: CSARDRVGGNYGYTF.

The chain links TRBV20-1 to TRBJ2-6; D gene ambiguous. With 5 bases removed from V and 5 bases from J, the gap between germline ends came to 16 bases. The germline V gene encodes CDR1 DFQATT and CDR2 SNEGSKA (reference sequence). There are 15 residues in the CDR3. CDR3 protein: CSAPMDLLRANVLTF. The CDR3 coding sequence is TGCAGTGCTCCCATGGACCTCCTTAGGGCCAACGTCCTGACTTTC.

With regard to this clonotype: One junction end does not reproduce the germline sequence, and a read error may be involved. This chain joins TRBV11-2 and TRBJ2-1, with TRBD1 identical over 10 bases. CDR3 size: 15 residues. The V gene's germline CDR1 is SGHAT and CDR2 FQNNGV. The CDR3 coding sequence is TGTGCCAGCAGCGTAGACAGGGGGCCCCTCAATGAGCAGTTCTTC. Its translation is CASSVDRGPLNEQFF.

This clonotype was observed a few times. CDR3 residues: CASSLDGTGGEKLFF. Here the CDR3 DNA reads TGTGCCAGCAGCTTAGACGGGACAGGGGGTGAAAAACTGTTTTTT. The gene calls are TRBV11-2 and TRBJ1-4; 11 positions match TRBD1. The CDR3 extends over 15 amino acids. The junction had 1 base not matched to a gene; V was cut back by 0 bases and J by 7 bases. Germline V gene sequence: CDR1 SGHAT, CDR2 FQNNGV.

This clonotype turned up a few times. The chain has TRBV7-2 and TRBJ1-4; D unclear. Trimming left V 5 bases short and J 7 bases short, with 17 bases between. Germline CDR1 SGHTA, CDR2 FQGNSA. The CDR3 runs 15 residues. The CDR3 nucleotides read TGTGCCAGCAGCCCCGGACGGTTGGTTACTGAAAAACTGTTTTTT. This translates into CASSPGRLVTEKLFF. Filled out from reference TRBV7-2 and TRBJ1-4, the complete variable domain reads GAGVSQSPSNKVTEKGKDVELRCDPISGHTALYWYRQSLGQGLEFLIYFQGNSAPDKSGLPSDRFSAERTGGSVSTLTIQRTQQEDSAVYLCASSPGRLVTEKLFFGSGTQLSVL.

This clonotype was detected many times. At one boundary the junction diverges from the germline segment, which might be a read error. The DNA for the CDR3 is TGTGCCAGCTCCCCGGGGACAGGTAACAATGAGCAGTTCTTC. Its translation: CASSPGTGNNEQFF. The rearrangement joins TRBV5-1 to TRBJ2-1, with 8 bases matching TRBD1. This CDR3 is built from 14 residues. Germline V gene data show CDR1 as SGHRS and CDR2 as YFSETQ.

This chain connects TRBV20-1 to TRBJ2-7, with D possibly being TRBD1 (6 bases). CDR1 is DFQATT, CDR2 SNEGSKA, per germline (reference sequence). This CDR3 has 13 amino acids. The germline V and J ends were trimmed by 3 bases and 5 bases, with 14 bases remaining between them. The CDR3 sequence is CSARDQGLHEQYF. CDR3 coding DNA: TGCAGTGCTAGGGACCAGGGGTTGCACGAGCAGTACTTC.

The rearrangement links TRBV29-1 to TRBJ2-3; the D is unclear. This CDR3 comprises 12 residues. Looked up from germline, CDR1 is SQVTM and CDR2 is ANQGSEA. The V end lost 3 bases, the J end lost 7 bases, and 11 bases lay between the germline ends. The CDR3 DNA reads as TGCAGCGTTGATCTAAGAACCAATACGCAGTATTTT. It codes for CSVDLRTNTQYF.

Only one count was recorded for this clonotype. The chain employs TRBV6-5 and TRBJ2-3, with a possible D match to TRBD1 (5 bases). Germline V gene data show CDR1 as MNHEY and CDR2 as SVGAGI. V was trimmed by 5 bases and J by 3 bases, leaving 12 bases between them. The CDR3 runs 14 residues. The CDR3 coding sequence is TGTGCCAGCAGTGCCCTCAGACAGACAGATACGCAGTATTTT. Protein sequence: CASSALRQTDTQYF.

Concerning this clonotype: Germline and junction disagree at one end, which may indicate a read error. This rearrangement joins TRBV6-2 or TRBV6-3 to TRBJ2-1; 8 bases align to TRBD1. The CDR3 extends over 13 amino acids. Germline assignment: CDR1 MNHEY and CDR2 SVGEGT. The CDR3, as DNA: TGTGCCAGCAGGGGACAGGAATACAATGTGCAGTTCTTC. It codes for CASRGQEYNVQFF.

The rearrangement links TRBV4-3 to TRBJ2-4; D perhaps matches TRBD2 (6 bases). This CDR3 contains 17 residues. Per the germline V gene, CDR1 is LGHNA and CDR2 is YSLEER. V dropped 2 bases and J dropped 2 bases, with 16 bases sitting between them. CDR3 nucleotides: TGCGCCAGCAGCCAACTGGCGGGACCGACACCCAAAAACATTCAGTACTTC. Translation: CASSQLAGPTPKNIQYF.

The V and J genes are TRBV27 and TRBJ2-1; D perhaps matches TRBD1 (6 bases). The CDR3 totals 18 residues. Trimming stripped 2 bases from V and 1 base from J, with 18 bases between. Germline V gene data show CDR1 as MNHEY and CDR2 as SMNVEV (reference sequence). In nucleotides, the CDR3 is TGTGCCAGCAGTTTAGCACGTGGGGACACCCAATCCTACAATGAGCAGTTCTTC. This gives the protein CASSLARGDTQSYNEQFF.

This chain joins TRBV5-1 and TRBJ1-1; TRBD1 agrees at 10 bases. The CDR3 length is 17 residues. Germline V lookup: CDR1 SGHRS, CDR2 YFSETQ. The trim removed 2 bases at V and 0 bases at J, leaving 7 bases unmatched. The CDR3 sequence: CASSFQGQGTMNTEAFF. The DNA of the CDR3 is TGCGCCAGCAGCTTTCAGGGACAGGGGACCATGAACACTGAAGCTTTCTTT. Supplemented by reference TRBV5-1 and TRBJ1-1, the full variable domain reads KAGVTQTPRYLIKTRGQQVTLSCSPISGHRSVSWYQQTPGQGLQFLFEYFSETQRNKGNFPGRFSGRQFSNSRSEMNVSTLELGDSALYLCASSFQGQGTMNTEAFFGQGTRLTVV.

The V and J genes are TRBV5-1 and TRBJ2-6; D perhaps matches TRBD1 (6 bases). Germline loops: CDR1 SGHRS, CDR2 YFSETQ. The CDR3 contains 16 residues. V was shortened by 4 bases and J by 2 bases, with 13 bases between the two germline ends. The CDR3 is CASSQQGTAGANVLTF. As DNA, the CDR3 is TGCGCCAGCAGCCAACAGGGTACCGCTGGGGCCAACGTCCTGACTTTC.

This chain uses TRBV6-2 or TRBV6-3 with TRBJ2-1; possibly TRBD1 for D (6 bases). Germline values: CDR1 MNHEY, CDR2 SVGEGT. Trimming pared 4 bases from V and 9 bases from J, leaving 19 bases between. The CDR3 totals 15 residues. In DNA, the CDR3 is TGTGCCAGCAGTTTAACAGGGTTCGGTCATGGTGAGCAGTTCTTC. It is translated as CASSLTGFGHGEQFF.

This CDR3 reads CASSRQVPAYEQYF. The CDR3 DNA is TGTGCCAGCAGTCGACAGGTCCCCGCCTACGAGCAGTACTTC. The chain combines TRBV2 with TRBJ2-7; D perhaps matches TRBD1 (6 bases). Germline V gene lookup returns CDR1 SNHLY and CDR2 FYNNEI. The CDR3 consists of 14 residues. The V end was cut by 5 bases, the J end by 2 bases, with 13 bases between.

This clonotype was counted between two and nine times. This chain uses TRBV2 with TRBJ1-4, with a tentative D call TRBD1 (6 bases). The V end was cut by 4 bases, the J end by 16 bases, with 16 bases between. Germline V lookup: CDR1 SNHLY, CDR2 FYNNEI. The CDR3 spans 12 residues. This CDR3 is CASSVATGRKFF. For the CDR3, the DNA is TGTGCCAGCAGTGTTGCGACAGGCCGCAAGTTTTTT.

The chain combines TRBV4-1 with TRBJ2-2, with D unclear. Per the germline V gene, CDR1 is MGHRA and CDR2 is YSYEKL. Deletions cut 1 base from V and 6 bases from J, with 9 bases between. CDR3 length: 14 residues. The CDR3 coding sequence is TGCGCCAGCAGCCAAGTGTCCCCTGCCGGGGAGCTGTTTTTT. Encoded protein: CASSQVSPAGELFF.

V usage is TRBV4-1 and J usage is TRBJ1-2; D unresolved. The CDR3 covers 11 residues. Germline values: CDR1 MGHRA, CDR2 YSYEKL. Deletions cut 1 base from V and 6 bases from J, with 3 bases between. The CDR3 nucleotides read TGCGCCAGCAGCCAAGCAAATGGCTACACCTTC. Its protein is CASSQANGYTF.

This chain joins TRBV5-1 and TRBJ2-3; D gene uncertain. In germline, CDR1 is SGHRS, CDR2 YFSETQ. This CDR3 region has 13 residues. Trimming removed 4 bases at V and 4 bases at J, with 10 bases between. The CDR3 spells CASSGMAADTQYF. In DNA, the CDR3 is TGCGCCAGCAGCGGGATGGCGGCAGATACGCAGTATTTT. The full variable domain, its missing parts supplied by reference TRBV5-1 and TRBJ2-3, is KAGVTQTPRYLIKTRGQQVTLSCSPISGHRSVSWYQQTPGQGLQFLFEYFSETQRNKGNFPGRFSGRQFSNSRSEMNVSTLELGDSALYLCASSGMAADTQYFGPGTRLTVL.

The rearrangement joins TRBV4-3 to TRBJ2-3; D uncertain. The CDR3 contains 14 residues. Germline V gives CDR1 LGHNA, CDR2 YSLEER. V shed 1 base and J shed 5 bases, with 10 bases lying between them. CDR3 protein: CASSQALKVDTQYF. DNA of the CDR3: TGCGCCAGCAGCCAAGCGCTGAAAGTAGATACGCAGTATTTT.

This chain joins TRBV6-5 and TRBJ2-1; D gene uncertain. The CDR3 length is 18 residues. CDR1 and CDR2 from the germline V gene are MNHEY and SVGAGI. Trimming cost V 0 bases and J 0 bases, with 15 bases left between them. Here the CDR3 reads CASSYSVPGQSSYNEQFF. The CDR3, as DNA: TGTGCCAGCAGTTACTCGGTCCCCGGGCAGAGCTCCTACAATGAGCAGTTCTTC.

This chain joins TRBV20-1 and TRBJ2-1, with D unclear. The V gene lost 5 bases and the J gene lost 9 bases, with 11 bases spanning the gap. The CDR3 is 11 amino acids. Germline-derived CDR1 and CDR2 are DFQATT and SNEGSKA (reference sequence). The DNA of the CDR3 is TGCAGTGCTGCCTGGCGGACTGAGCAGTTCTTC. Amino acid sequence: CSAAWRTEQFF.

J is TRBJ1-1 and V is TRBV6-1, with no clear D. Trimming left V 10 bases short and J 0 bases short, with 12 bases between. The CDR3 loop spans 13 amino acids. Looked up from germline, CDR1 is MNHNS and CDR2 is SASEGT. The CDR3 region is CAISDVMNTEAFF. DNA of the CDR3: TGTGCCATCTCCGACGTTATGAACACTGAAGCTTTCTTT.

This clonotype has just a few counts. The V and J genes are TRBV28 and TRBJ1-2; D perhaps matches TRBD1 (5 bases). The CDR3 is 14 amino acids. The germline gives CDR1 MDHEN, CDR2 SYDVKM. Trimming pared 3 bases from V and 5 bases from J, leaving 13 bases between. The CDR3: CASSLGGAIYGYTF. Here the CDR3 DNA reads TGTGCCAGCAGTTTGGGAGGGGCGATATATGGCTACACCTTC.

The CDR3 bases are TGTGCCAGCAGCCCTAACCAAGAGACCCAGTTCTTC. Protein: CASSPNQETQFF. The chain combines TRBV7-2 with TRBJ2-5; unclear D gene. The end of the DNA fits TRBJ2-1 better, so the J call may be wrong. The CDR3 contains 12 residues. Germline loops: CDR1 SGHTA, CDR2 FQGNSA.

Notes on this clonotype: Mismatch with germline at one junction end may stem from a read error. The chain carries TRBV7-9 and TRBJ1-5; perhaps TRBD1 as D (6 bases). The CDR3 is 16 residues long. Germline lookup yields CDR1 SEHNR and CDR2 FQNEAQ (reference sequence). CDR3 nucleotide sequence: TGTGCCAGCAGCTTGGGTGCGACAGGAAACAATCAGCCTCAGCATTTT. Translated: CASSLGATGNNQPQHF.

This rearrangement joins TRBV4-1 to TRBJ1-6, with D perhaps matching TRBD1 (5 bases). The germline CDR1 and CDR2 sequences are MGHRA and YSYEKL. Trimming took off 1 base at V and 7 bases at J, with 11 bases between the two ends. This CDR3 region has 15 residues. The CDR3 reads CASSQGRGTNSPLHF. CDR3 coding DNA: TGCGCCAGCAGCCAAGGCCGGGGGACGAATTCACCCCTCCACTTT.

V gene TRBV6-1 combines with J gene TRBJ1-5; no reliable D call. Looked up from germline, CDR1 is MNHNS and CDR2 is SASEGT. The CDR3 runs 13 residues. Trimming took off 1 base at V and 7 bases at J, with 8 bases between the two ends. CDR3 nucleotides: TGTGCCAGCAGTGAAGTACGGGCGCAGCCCCAGCATTTT. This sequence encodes CASSEVRAQPQHF.